Below are 5 T cell receptor beta chains sequenced from a single sample in a study of vaccination and CD4 T cells after COVID-19. Antigens for these TCRs are unknown. Treatment specified: approximately nine-day PBMC culture with coronavirus spike peptide pools or control peptides (ViraFEST assay). Cultured CD4+ T-cell DNA underwent Oncomine TCR Beta short-read sequencing. TCRdb used MiXCR to reprocess the PCR reads, holding one entry per CDR3 protein. The data contain about 9,100 distinct CDR3 sequences, roughly 71% of them seen just once; the ten biggest clones take up around two fifths. The sample consisted of CD4+ T cells from blood, cultured in vitro. All receptors derive from a human donor who had recovered from COVID-19.

The V gene is TRBV2, the J gene TRBJ1-5, with D possibly being TRBD1 (5 bases). V was trimmed by 5 bases and J by 3 bases, leaving 11 bases between them. This CDR3 contains 14 residues. CDR1 is SNHLY, CDR2 FYNNEI, per germline. This CDR3 reads CASSRDSPNQPQHF. Written as DNA, the CDR3 is TGTGCCAGCAGTCGTGACAGTCCCAATCAGCCCCAGCATTTT.

The CDR3 region has the DNA TGTGCCAGCAGTTACTTGGGGATGAACACTGAAGCTTTCTTT. The encoded protein is CASSYLGMNTEAFF. This chain uses TRBV6-2 or TRBV6-3 with TRBJ1-1, with D unresolved. Trimming left V 1 base short and J 0 bases short, with 6 bases between. Germline CDR1 is MNHEY and CDR2 is SVGEGT. The CDR3 contains 14 residues.

This clonotype was seen only a few times. The chain recombines TRBV2 with TRBJ1-3; D is ambiguous. Trimming stripped 4 bases from V and 2 bases from J, with 6 bases between. The germline CDR1 and CDR2 sequences are SNHLY and FYNNEI. The CDR3 is made up of 13 amino acids. The CDR3 region has the DNA TGTGCCAGCAGTGCATCGGCTGGAAACACCATATATTTT. This translates into CASSASAGNTIYF.

This rearrangement joins TRBV5-1 to TRBJ1-1; no reliable D call. V lost 0 bases to trimming and J lost 1 base, with 7 bases between them. The CDR3 extends over 14 amino acids. Germline assignment: CDR1 SGHRS and CDR2 YFSETQ. In nucleotides, the CDR3 is TGCGCCAGCAGCTTGGCAGGTTCGAACACTGAAGCTTTCTTT. Translating it yields CASSLAGSNTEAFF.

The DNA of the CDR3 is TGTGCCAGCAGTGAACAGGCTGGACAGGGTCATCAGCCCCAGCATTTT. As protein: CASSEQAGQGHQPQHF. The chain couples TRBV6-1 to TRBJ1-5; 8 nucleotides align to TRBD1. CDR3 length equals 16 residues. Losses at the gene ends were 2 bases for V and 5 bases for J; bases not matched to a gene: 8. Germline CDR1 MNHNS, CDR2 SASEGT.